The clone carrying this TCR beta chain occurred a few times. A much larger clone lies a single base off, so this may be a read error. In germline, CDR1 is SGHTA, CDR2 FQGTGA. The length of the CDR3 is 15 residues. Genomic DNA was employed as the template in profiling TCR beta VDJ and CDR3. TCRdb itself ran the reads through MiXCR, one entry per CDR3 protein. The sample carries roughly 240,000 distinct CDR3 sequences, approximately 50% recorded once. CD8+CD57+ cell expansion had been shown by flow cytometry in patients chosen for sequencing. This entry comes from a study of CD8+CD57+ T cells in acquired aplastic anemia.

The receptor's source is a human donor with aplastic anemia. The sequenced sample was sorted CD4+, CD8+, or CD8+CD57+ T cells (not recorded which) from PBMCs. V and J are TRBV7-3 and TRBJ2-7; D is possibly TRBD1 (6 bases). Here the CDR3 DNA reads TGCGCCAGCAGCCCTGAACAGGGACGCGAGTACGAGCAGTACTTC. Amino acid sequence: CASSPEQGREYEQYF.